This T cell receptor (beta chain) came from a study of blood T cell repertoires in COVID-19. Turning to the study itself: Acute and convalescent COVID-19 specimens originated in the United States, Italy and Spain. T cells, B-cell-depleted T cells, or PBMCs supplied cDNA or gDNA.

V lost 0 bases to trimming and J lost 6 bases, with 15 bases between them. CDR3 length: 16 amino acids. Germline lookup yields CDR1 MGHRA and CDR2 YSYEKL. Original handling: Reference gene primer amplification gave nucleated cell count estimates. Here immunoSEQ multiplex PCR was the method, and the copy in TCRdb shows in-frame clones only, minus some. V and J calls and clone size are given by that table; D and trimming were obtained from the DNA. Seen here are about 360,000 clones, around nine tenths observed once, and the top ten hold 3%. This clonotype originated in a human donor in a cohort sampled during active COVID-19. The sequencing sample was made of peripheral blood. The gene calls are TRBV4-1 and TRBJ1-5; D unresolved. CDR3 DNA: TGCGCCAGCAGCCAAGATCTAGGTAGGCGCGGTCAGCCCCAGCATTTT. Its protein product is CASSQDLGRRGQPQHF.